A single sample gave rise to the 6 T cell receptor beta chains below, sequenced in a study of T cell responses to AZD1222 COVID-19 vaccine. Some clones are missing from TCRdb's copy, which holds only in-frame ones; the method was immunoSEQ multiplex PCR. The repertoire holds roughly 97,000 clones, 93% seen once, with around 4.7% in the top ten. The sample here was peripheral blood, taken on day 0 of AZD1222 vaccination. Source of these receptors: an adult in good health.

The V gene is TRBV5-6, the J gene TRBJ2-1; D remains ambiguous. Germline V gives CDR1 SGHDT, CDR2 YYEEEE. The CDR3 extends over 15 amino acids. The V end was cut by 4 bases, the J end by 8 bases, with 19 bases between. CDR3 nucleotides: TGTGCCAGCAGCCCTTGGCCCCCCGGGTTTTATGAGCAGTTCTTC. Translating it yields CASSPWPPGFYEQFF.

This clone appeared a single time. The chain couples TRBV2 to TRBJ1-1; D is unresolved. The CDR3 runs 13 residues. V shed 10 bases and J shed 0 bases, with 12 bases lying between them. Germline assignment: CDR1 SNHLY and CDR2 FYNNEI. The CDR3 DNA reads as TGTGCCACCATTCTAGGGTTGAACACTGAAGCTTTCTTT. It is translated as CATILGLNTEAFF.

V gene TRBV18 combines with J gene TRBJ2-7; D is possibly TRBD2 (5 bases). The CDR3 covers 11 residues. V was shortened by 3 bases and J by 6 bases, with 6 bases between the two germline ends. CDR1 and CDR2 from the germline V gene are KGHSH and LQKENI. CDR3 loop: CASSPGSEQYF. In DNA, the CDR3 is TGTGCCAGCTCACCGGGGAGCGAGCAGTACTTC.

This chain's CDR3 is CASMSRVRGNTEAFF. The CDR3 DNA is TGTGCCAGCATGTCACGGGTACGGGGGAACACTGAAGCTTTCTTT. The gene calls are TRBV6-1 and TRBJ1-1; no clear D gene. The V gene's germline CDR1 is MNHNS and CDR2 SASEGT. CDR3 length equals 15 residues. V was clipped by 7 bases and J by 1 base, with 16 bases between them.

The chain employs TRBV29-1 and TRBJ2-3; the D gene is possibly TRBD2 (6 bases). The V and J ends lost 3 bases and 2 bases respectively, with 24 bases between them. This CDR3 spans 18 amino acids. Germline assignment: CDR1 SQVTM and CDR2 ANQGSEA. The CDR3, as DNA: TGCAGCGTTGATTGGGCGGGACCGGGAATATTAGCCACAGATACGCAGTATTTT. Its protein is CSVDWAGPGILATDTQYF.

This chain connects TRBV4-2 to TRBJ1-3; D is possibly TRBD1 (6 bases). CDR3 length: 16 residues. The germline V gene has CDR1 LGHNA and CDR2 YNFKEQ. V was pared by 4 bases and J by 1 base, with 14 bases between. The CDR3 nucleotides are TGTGCCAGCAGCCCGTCACAGGGAAAATCTGGAAACACCATATATTTT. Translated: CASSPSQGKSGNTIYF.